The 27 T cell receptor beta chains listed next were all sequenced from one sample in a study of read filtering for tumor transcriptome and immune sequencing. This library used around 0.4 ug RNA and molecular barcoded adaptors spanning alpha/delta and beta/gamma chains. Via MiXCR, TCRdb re-called the reads, giving one row per CDR3 protein. The data show about 47,000 distinct CDR3 sequences, approximately 12% seen once. Sequenced sample: a population of CD138-negative cells sorted from bone marrow. These receptors were collected from a donor aged 40 or over with multiple myeloma.

This clonotype was observed many times. The chain links TRBV28 to TRBJ2-3, with D perhaps matching TRBD2 (5 bases). The CDR3 spans 15 residues. The germline gives CDR1 MDHEN, CDR2 SYDVKM. Trimming pared 1 base from V and 4 bases from J, leaving 12 bases between. CDR3 in amino acids: CASSLFTRASDTQYF. For the CDR3, the DNA is TGTGCCAGCAGTTTATTTACTAGGGCGTCAGATACGCAGTATTTT.

As regards this clonotype: This may stem from a read error, because a much larger clone lies one nucleotide away. The V gene is TRBV7-9, the J gene TRBJ2-5; no definite D call. The germline V gene has CDR1 SEHNR and CDR2 FQNEAQ (reference sequence). The CDR3 covers 16 residues. CDR3 in DNA: TGTGCCAGCACCCCCCGCCAGGAGCTAAGGGAAGAGACCCAGCACTTC. Residues: CASTPRQELREETQHF. The full variable domain, in which reference TRBV7-9 and TRBJ2-5 provide the parts outside the CDR3, is DTGVSQNPRHKITKRGQNVTFRCDPISEHNRLYWYRQTLGQGPEFLTYFQNEAQLEKSRLLSDRFSAERPKGSFSTLEIQRTEQGDSAMYLCASTPRQELREETQHFGPGTRLLVL.

This clonotype was seen a single time. Germline is not matched at one junction end, which may reflect a read error. The rearrangement uses TRBV7-3 and TRBJ2-1; 8 bases are a match to TRBD2. Germline values: CDR1 SGHTA, CDR2 FQGTGA. The CDR3 runs to 15 residues. The CDR3: CSSSLGAGVGNEQFF. The CDR3 coding sequence is TGTTCCAGCAGCTTAGGAGCGGGAGTAGGTAACGAGCAGTTCTTC.

This clonotype appeared many times. The chain recombines TRBV4-1 with TRBJ2-7, with D tentatively TRBD1 (6 bases). CDR1 is MGHRA and CDR2 is YSYEKL in the germline V gene. Trimming cost V 3 bases and J 5 bases, with 20 bases left between them. The CDR3 is 16 amino acids. DNA for the CDR3: TGCGCCAGCAGCCACTCAGGGGTTGAAGGTATCGACGAGCAGTACTTC. As protein: CASSHSGVEGIDEQYF.

A word on this clonotype: A much more abundant neighbour one base away suggests this may be a read error. This CDR3 fails to terminate in the conserved phenylalanine or tryptophan, so it likely reflects a read error. The chain uses TRBV29-1 and TRBJ2-1, with 7 bases fitting TRBD2. Per the germline V gene, CDR1 is SQVTM and CDR2 is ANQGSEA. CDR3 length: 13 amino acids. The CDR3 DNA follows: TGCAGCGTTAGCGGGGTACAATACAATGGGCAGTTCCTC. Its protein product is CSVSGVQYNGQFL.

Ten or more counts support this clonotype. The chain employs TRBV28 and TRBJ2-7; 8 bases align to TRBD2. CDR3 size: 13 residues. With 6 bases clipped from V and 3 bases from J, the junction kept 4 bases outside the gene matches. CDR1 and CDR2 from the germline V gene are MDHEN and SYDVKM. CDR3 bases: TGTGCCAGCAGGAGGAGCGGGAGCTACGAGCAGTACTTC. This sequence encodes CASRRSGSYEQYF.

This clonotype came up many times. V is TRBV6-2 or TRBV6-3 and J is TRBJ1-2; D gene uncertain. CDR1 and CDR2 (germline): MNHEY, SVGEGT. Trimming took off 6 bases at V and 4 bases at J, with 15 bases between the two ends. The CDR3 covers 14 residues. CDR3: CASRGGGRIYGYTF. The DNA for the CDR3 is TGTGCCAGCAGGGGAGGTGGCAGGATCTATGGCTACACCTTC.

This clonotype was observed many times. The chain carries TRBV4-3 and TRBJ2-3, with a weak D call TRBD1 (6 bases). Trimming stripped 3 bases from V and 1 base from J, with 14 bases between. Looked up from germline, CDR1 is LGHNA and CDR2 is YSLEER. The CDR3 contains 16 residues. The CDR3 nucleotides are TGCGCCAGCAGCCATCAAACAGGGCCGGGCACAGATACGCAGTATTTT. Translating it yields CASSHQTGPGTDTQYF.

CDR3 residues: CASSQDGTSGSDEQFF. The CDR3 DNA follows: TGCGCCAGCAGCCAAGATGGAACTAGCGGGAGTGATGAGCAGTTCTTC. This chain links TRBV4-1 with TRBJ2-1; 11 bases are a match to TRBD2. The CDR3 runs 16 residues. The V gene end was trimmed by 0 bases and the J gene end by 8 bases; junction bases not matched to a gene: 6. In germline, CDR1 is MGHRA, CDR2 YSYEKL.

This clonotype was found many times. The chain links TRBV4-1 to TRBJ2-2, with TRBD2 matching over 15 bases. The CDR3 has 19 residues. Germline CDR1 is MGHRA and CDR2 is YSYEKL. V dropped 1 base and J dropped 4; count of bases not matched to a gene: 7. This CDR3 is CASSQGEGLAGGVTGELFF. The CDR3 DNA reads as TGCGCCAGCAGCCAAGGAGAAGGACTAGCGGGAGGGGTCACCGGGGAGCTGTTTTTT.

This clonotype appeared many times. The chain employs TRBV5-6 and TRBJ2-3, with a weak D call TRBD1 (6 bases). The germline V gene has CDR1 SGHDT and CDR2 YYEEEE. The CDR3 is 14 residues long. Trimming pared 4 bases from V and 5 bases from J, leaving 14 bases between. CDR3 coding DNA: TGTGCCAGCAGCCCCCTTGGGGGACAAGATACGCAGTATTTT. It yields the protein CASSPLGGQDTQYF.

In this sample, this clonotype turned up many times. The genes are TRBV20-1 and TRBJ1-1; D call uncertain. Trimming stripped 3 bases from V and 4 bases from J, with 9 bases between. Per germline, CDR1 DFQATT and CDR2 SNEGSKA (reference sequence). The CDR3 runs to 12 residues. The CDR3 DNA reads TGCAGTGCTAGGGACCCCGGCACTGAAGCTTTCTTT. As protein: CSARDPGTEAFF.

This clonotype appeared many times. The chain employs TRBV7-3 and TRBJ2-1; D ambiguous. The CDR3 has 13 amino acids. Germline CDR1 SGHTA, CDR2 FQGTGA. Trimming took 4 bases from V and 7 from J, leaving 11 bases between them. CDR3 region: CASSSAYGNEQFF. The DNA for the CDR3 is TGTGCCAGCAGCTCAGCTTACGGGAATGAGCAGTTCTTC.

This clonotype was seen a few times. It may be a read error: a sequence one base away is much more abundant. V gene TRBV7-8 combines with J gene TRBJ2-5; perhaps TRBD1 as D (5 bases). The CDR3 extends over 13 amino acids. Trimming took 3 bases from V and 7 from J, leaving 12 bases between them. Germline CDR1 and CDR2: SGHVS and FQNEAQ. The CDR3 DNA reads TGTGCCAGCAGCTTGAACAACCAGGGGACCCAGTACTTC. Protein product: CASSLNNQGTQYF.

This clonotype has a count of ten or more. V gene TRBV7-2 combines with J gene TRBJ1-4, with a weak D call TRBD1 (5 bases). This CDR3 has 15 amino acids. Germline V gene data show CDR1 as SGHTA and CDR2 as FQGNSA. The germline V and J ends were trimmed by 5 bases and 8 bases, with 18 bases remaining between them. As DNA, the CDR3 is TGTGCCAGCAGCAAGGGGCTTGGCACGATGGAAAAACTGTTTTTT. Translated, it gives CASSKGLGTMEKLFF.

Points on this clonotype: This likely came from a read error, as a far larger clone is one base away. The chain is built from TRBV4-3 and TRBJ2-1; 7 nucleotides agree with TRBD2. Near its end, the DNA agrees better with TRBJ2-7, so the J call may be wrong. There are 15 residues in the CDR3. Germline V gene data show CDR1 as LGHNA and CDR2 as YSLEER. The CDR3 DNA reads TGCGCCAGCAGCCAAGGACTAGCCTCAAGGGACGAGCAGTACTTC. Translation: CASSQGLASRDEQYF.

This clonotype was counted at least ten times. The CDR3 bases are TGTGCCACCAGCAGAGATAGGGGAAACACCATATATTTT. Amino acids: CATSRDRGNTIYF. The V and J genes are TRBV15 and TRBJ1-3; D call uncertain. The CDR3 is made up of 13 amino acids. Between the trimmed V and J ends, which lost 0 bases and 4 bases, there was a span of 4 bases. Germline assignment: CDR1 LNHNV and CDR2 YYDKDF (reference sequence).

A word on this clonotype: Only one base separates this from a far larger clonotype, so it likely reflects a read error. This chain connects TRBV4-2 to TRBJ2-1; 10 nucleotides match TRBD1. This CDR3 is 14 amino acids long. Germline V lookup: CDR1 LGHNA, CDR2 YNFKEQ. CDR3 bases: TGTGCCAGCAGCGCCGGGACAGGGGTTAATGAGCTGTTCTTC. As protein: CASSAGTGVNELFF.

Ten or more counts support this clonotype. CDR3 coding DNA: TGTGCCAGCAGCCAAGCCGCGGCAGGACCTTATGGCTACACCTTC. Its protein product is CASSQAAAGPYGYTF. The chain combines TRBV14 with TRBJ1-2; D not resolved. Germline values: CDR1 SGHDN, CDR2 FVKESK. This CDR3 spans 15 amino acids. Deletions cut 1 base from V and 5 bases from J, with 14 bases between.

In its sample, this clonotype was seen many times. The rearrangement links TRBV4-1 to TRBJ1-5; the D is unclear. This CDR3 contains 13 residues. V lost 1 base and J lost 3, with 4 bases in between. The germline gives CDR1 MGHRA, CDR2 YSYEKL. For the CDR3, the DNA is TGCGCCAGCAGCCAAGGGGCCAATCAGCCCCAGCATTTT. Translating it yields CASSQGANQPQHF.

At least ten counts were recorded for this clonotype. The chain joins TRBV6-5 to TRBJ2-7; possibly TRBD1 for D (6 bases). V dropped 2 bases and J dropped 2 bases, with 7 bases sitting between them. CDR1 is MNHEY and CDR2 is SVGAGI in the germline V gene. This CDR3 is 13 amino acids long. The CDR3 bases are TGTGCCAGCAGTTACACAGGGACCTACGAGCAGTACTTC. It codes for CASSYTGTYEQYF.

This clonotype was seen ten or more times. The chain recombines TRBV29-1 with TRBJ2-1; 7 nucleotides match TRBD1. J lost 0 bases, V lost 7 bases, and 12 bases had no gene match. CDR1 SQVTM and CDR2 ANQGSEA come from the germline V gene. The CDR3 consists of 16 residues. CDR3 sequence reads: CSALKLTGSSYNEQFF. CDR3 nucleotide sequence: TGCAGCGCCCTAAAACTGACAGGGAGCTCCTACAATGAGCAGTTCTTC.

This clonotype was found many times. V is TRBV20-1 and J is TRBJ2-1; 8 nucleotides align to TRBD2. J was trimmed by 3 bases and V by 4 bases; bases with no gene match: 5. This CDR3 is built from 14 residues. Germline lookup yields CDR1 DFQATT and CDR2 SNEGSKA (reference sequence). In nucleotides, the CDR3 is TGCAGTGCTATCCTAGCGGGTTTCTACAATGAGCAGTTCTTC. Its translation: CSAILAGFYNEQFF.

A word on this clonotype: The junction does not match germline at one end; this may be a read error. The genes are TRBV20-1 and TRBJ1-2; D gene uncertain. Germline lookup yields CDR1 DFQATT and CDR2 SNEGSKA (reference sequence). The CDR3 length is 13 residues. The CDR3 sequence is CSAGVTANYRYTF. CDR3 DNA: TGCAGTGCTGGAGTTACAGCTAACTATCGCTACACTTTC.

This clonotype was counted at least ten times. J is TRBJ2-1 and V is TRBV28; 7 nucleotides agree with TRBD1. Germline values: CDR1 MDHEN, CDR2 SYDVKM. CDR3 length: 16 amino acids. J was trimmed by 1 base and V by 6 bases; bases with no gene match: 9. The CDR3 protein is CASSITGVMSYNEQFF. CDR3 in DNA: TGTGCCAGCAGCATTACAGGGGTCATGTCCTACAATGAGCAGTTCTTC.

The chain couples TRBV14 to TRBJ2-1; the D gene is possibly TRBD2 (5 bases). The CDR3 totals 16 residues. Trimming left V 0 bases short and J 4 bases short, with 13 bases between. Germline CDR1 and CDR2: SGHDN and FVKESK. CDR3 nucleotide sequence: TGTGCCAGCAGCCAAGATCGAGGGAGTTGGTACAATGAGCAGTTCTTC. The encoded protein is CASSQDRGSWYNEQFF. Full variable domain (rest looked up from reference TRBV14 and TRBJ2-1): EAGVTQFPSHSVIEKGQTVTLRCDPISGHDNLYWYRRVMGKEIKFLLHFVKESKQDESGMPNNRFLAERTGGTYSTLKVQPAELEDSGVYFCASSQDRGSWYNEQFFGPGTRLTVL.

This clonotype was counted only a few times. A read error is possible here, since a much larger clone lies one base away. The rearrangement joins TRBV29-1 to TRBJ2-7, with TRBD1 as a possible D gene (6 bases). V was trimmed by 8 bases and J by 5 bases, leaving 16 bases between them. Germline CDR1 and CDR2: SQVTM and ANQGSEA. The CDR3 spans 12 residues. The CDR3: CSISKGDHEQYF. DNA of the CDR3: TGCAGCATTAGTAAGGGGGACCACGAGCAGTACTTC.